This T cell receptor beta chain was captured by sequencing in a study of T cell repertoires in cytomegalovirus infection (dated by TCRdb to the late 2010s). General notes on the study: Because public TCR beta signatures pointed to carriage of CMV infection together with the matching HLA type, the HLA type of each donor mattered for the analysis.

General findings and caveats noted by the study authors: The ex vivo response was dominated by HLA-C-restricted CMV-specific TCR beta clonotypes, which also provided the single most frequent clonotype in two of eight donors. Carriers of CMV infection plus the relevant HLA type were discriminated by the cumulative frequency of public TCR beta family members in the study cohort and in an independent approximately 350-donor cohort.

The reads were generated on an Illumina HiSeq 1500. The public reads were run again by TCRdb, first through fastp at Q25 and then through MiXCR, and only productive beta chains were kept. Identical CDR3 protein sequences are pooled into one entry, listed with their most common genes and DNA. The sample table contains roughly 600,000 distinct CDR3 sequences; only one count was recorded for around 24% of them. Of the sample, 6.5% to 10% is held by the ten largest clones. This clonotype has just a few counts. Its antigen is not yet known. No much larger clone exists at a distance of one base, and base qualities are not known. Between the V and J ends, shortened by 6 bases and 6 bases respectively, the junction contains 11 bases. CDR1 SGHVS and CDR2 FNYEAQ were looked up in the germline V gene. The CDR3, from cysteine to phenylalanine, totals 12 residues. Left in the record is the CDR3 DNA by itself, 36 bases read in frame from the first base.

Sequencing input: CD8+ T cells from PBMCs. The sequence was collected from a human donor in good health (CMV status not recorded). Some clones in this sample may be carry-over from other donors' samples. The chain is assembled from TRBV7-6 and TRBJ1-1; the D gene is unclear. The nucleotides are TGTGCCAGCAGTCTGGGTAGGCCTGAAGCTTTCTTT. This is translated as CASSLGRPEAFF. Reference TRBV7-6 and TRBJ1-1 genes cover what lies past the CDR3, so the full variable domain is GAGVSQSPRYKVTKRGQDVALRCDPISGHVSLYWYRQALGQGPEFLTYFNYEAQQDKSGLPNDRFSAERPEGSISTLTIQRTEQRDSAMYRCASSLGRPEAFFGQGTRLTVV.